This record concerns one T cell receptor (beta chain) sequence. This record belongs to a study of blood T cell repertoires in COVID-19. Deletions cut 0 bases from V and 7 bases from J, with 16 bases between. This CDR3 region has 16 residues. The germline V gene encodes CDR1 MNHNY and CDR2 SVGAGI (reference sequence). Clones were sequenced by immunoSEQ multiplex PCR, and TCRdb holds only the in-frame ones, with some missing. Among more than 350,000 clones listed, around 87% were seen once. The TCR sequence derives from a man aged 18 to 29 who had recovered from COVID-19. The source material was PBMCs or T cells enriched from blood (not recorded which). This chain uses TRBV6-6 with TRBJ2-1; TRBD1 is a possible D gene (7 bases). As DNA, the CDR3 is TGTGCCAGCAGTTACTCGATCGTGGGGGGACAGAATGAGCAGTTCTTC. Its protein product is CASSYSIVGGQNEQFF.